This TCR beta chain was sequenced during a study of metastatic and nonmetastatic thyroid tumors (dated by TCRdb to the early 2020s). Study-wide context: Repertoires were compared across peripheral blood and tumor or nodule tissue samples from malignant and benign thyroid patients. Study-wide findings and limitations: In both blood and tumor samples, malignant tumors were reported to have significantly higher TCR beta diversity than benign nodules.

From the cysteine through the phenylalanine, the CDR3 covers 15 amino acids. CDR3 DNA is the only sequence kept; it has 45 bases, read in frame from the first base. V is reduced by 2 bases and J by 6 bases, leaving a spacing of 17 bases between them. CDR1 and CDR2, per the germline V gene (reference sequence), are GTSNPN and SVGIG. No patient had received any treatment before thyroid surgery. The study retrospectively analysed patient clinical samples collected from about 2012 to 2019 using T-cell receptor beta sequencing. Libraries were prepared through PCR. Instrument used: Illumina HiSeq 4000. High-throughput sequencing was used to profile the TCR beta-chain CDR3 region of every patient. The paper's data handling went like this. The researchers built a classifier to tell apart papillary thyroid cancer patients with distant metastasis, based on CDR3 differences among clinicopathological groups. To measure repertoire diversity the researchers used the Shannon index, while the Morisita-Horn index served to gauge how similar the tumor and blood repertoires were. TCRdb cleaned the public reads at Q25 with fastp, built clones with MiXCR and kept in-frame beta chains. The V and J calls and clone size are TCRdb's, not the authors'. The sample table shows around 61,000 clones, and 25% to 35% are seen once. Roughly 15% of the sample lies in the top ten.

As to this clone: No cognate antigen has been identified for it. No qualities accompany the bases; no much larger clone lies one base away.

Rearrangement joined TRBV30 to TRBJ1-5; confidence is insufficient to name the D gene. The sequence derives from a female donor with papillary thyroid cancer or a benign thyroid nodule (not recorded which). Some clones in this sample may be carry-over from other donors' samples. Sequences were obtained from blood. The DNA sequence is given as TGTGCCTGGAGTATACCGGGAAGCGTCGTTCAGCCCCAGCATTTT. It translates to CAWSIPGSVVQPQHF.